This T cell receptor (beta chain) stems from a study of T cells in Graves' hyperthyroidism and ophthalmopathy. This clonotype was counted a few times. The antigen remains unidentified. The definition of stable Graves' hyperthyroidism was no ophthalmopathy progression within 18 months. Patients aged 18 to 65 had newly diagnosed hyperthyroidism lasting under 2 months. The CDR3 is 14 amino acids. V was pared by 3 bases and J by 4 bases, with 12 bases between. CDR1 and CDR2 from the germline V gene are LGHNA and YSLEER. Overall study results and limits: Using 13 V-J features, a model discriminated ophthalmopathy from stable hyperthyroidism.

The investigators amplified TCR beta CDR3 regions from RNA transcripts. When the TCR CDR3 underwent first-round RT-PCR, the HTBI primer set was used. One entry per CDR3 protein results from TCRdb running MiXCR on the multiplex PCR reads. This table has about 350,000 distinct CDR3 sequences, approximately 15% appearing once. The receptor was isolated from a woman in her thirties with Graves' hyperthyroidism. Sequencing used blood. The V call is TRBV4-3, the J call TRBJ1-2, with D hard to call. The CDR3 coding sequence is TGCGCCAGCAGCCAGACGACGGTCTCCTATGGCTACACCTTC. This translates into CASSQTTVSYGYTF.